Shown below are 23 T cell receptor beta chains from a single sample sequenced in a study of blood T cell repertoires in COVID-19. Generated by immunoSEQ multiplex PCR, the TCRdb table keeps only in-frame clones and is missing some. The sample lists some 220,000 clones; 84% were seen once. Sequencing was done on a sample of peripheral blood. The receptors stem from a woman older than 75 with active or convalescent COVID-19.

The V call is TRBV4-3, the J call TRBJ2-1; a possible D gene is TRBD1 (5 bases). The CDR3 sequence is 17 residues long. V was pared by 3 bases and J by 3 bases, with 18 bases between. CDR1 and CDR2 (germline): LGHNA, YSLEER. CDR3 sequence (DNA): TGCGCCAGCAGCCAGTCATATCAGGCAGGGTACTACAATGAGCAGTTCTTC. This codes for CASSQSYQAGYYNEQFF.

As for this clone: Other DNA sequences in this specimen translate into the identical CDR3. V usage is TRBV5-6 and J usage is TRBJ2-7; D is perhaps TRBD1 (6 bases). Germline-derived CDR1 and CDR2 are SGHDT and YYEEEE. The length of the CDR3 is 14 residues. Trimming pared 4 bases from V and 3 bases from J, leaving 14 bases between. The CDR3 loop is CASSRRGQSYEQYF. As DNA, the CDR3 is TGTGCCAGCAGCCGACGGGGACAAAGCTACGAGCAGTACTTC. Based on the CDR3 plus reference TRBV5-6 and TRBJ2-7, the full variable domain is DAGVTQSPTHLIKTRGQQVTLRCSPKSGHDTVSWYQQALGQGPQFIFQYYEEEERQRGNFPDRFSGHQFPNYSSELNVNALLLGDSALYLCASSRRGQSYEQYFGPGTRLTVT.

This chain uses TRBV27 with TRBJ2-5; the match to TRBD2 covers 7 bases. The CDR3 runs to 13 residues. The V segment lost 3 bases and the J segment 5 bases; nucleotides outside the gene matches: 3. Germline V gene data show CDR1 as MNHEY and CDR2 as SMNVEV (reference sequence). CDR3: CASSFGGGETQYF. The CDR3 region has the DNA TGTGCCAGCAGTTTCGGGGGAGGGGAGACCCAGTACTTC.

This clone was picked up a small number of times. The V and J genes are TRBV2 and TRBJ1-1, with TRBD1 as a possible D gene (6 bases). Trimming took 6 bases from V and 1 from J, leaving 12 bases between them. Germline assignment: CDR1 SNHLY and CDR2 FYNNEI. The CDR3 runs to 14 residues. CDR3 loop: CASRPSTGNTEAFF. The CDR3 DNA follows: TGTGCCAGCAGGCCGTCGACAGGGAACACTGAAGCTTTCTTT.

DNA for the CDR3: TGTGCCAGCAGTTTAATCCCTCGGTTGACAGGGTCCGAAAAACTGTTTTTT. This translates into CASSLIPRLTGSEKLFF. The gene calls are TRBV27 and TRBJ1-4; 7 nucleotides line up with TRBD1. The germline CDR1 and CDR2 sequences are MNHEY and SMNVEV (reference sequence). The CDR3 spans 17 residues. The ends lost 2 bases at V and 8 bases at J; junction bases unmatched: 14. Full variable domain (missing parts from reference TRBV27 and TRBJ1-4): EAQVTQNPRYLITVTGKKLTVTCSQNMNHEYMSWYRQDPGLGLRQIYYSMNVEVTDKGDVPEGYKVSRKEKRNFPLILESPSPNQTSLYFCASSLIPRLTGSEKLFFGSGTQLSVL.

The V and J genes are TRBV18 and TRBJ1-6, with 7 positions matching TRBD1. This CDR3 has 15 amino acids. Trimming at V came to 6 bases and at J to 5 bases, leaving 7 bases not matched to a gene. The germline CDR1 and CDR2 sequences are KGHSH and LQKENI. CDR3 amino acids: CASSSDRANNSPLHF. The DNA of the CDR3 is TGTGCCAGCTCTAGCGACAGGGCGAATAATTCACCCCTCCACTTT.

The chain carries TRBV5-3 and TRBJ1-1; 8 bases are shared with TRBD1. TRBV5-3 is an ORF, with its function uncertain. V lost 9 bases and J lost 6; bases outside the gene matches: 16. This CDR3 comprises 15 residues. The DNA of the CDR3 is TGTGCCAAAGAGACAGGGGTGGAGTTGTTCCCTGAAGCTTTCTTT. Translated: CAKETGVELFPEAFF.

The rearrangement uses TRBV2 and TRBJ1-1, with D uncertain. CDR1 and CDR2 (germline): SNHLY, FYNNEI. This CDR3 has 12 residues. V lost 4 bases, J lost 4 bases, and 7 bases lay in between. The CDR3 region is CASSGAGTEAFF. Here the CDR3 DNA reads TGTGCCAGCAGTGGTGCGGGCACTGAAGCTTTCTTT.

The rearrangement joins TRBV10-3 to TRBJ2-5; 12 bases align to TRBD2. The length of the CDR3 is 16 residues. V shed 6 bases and J 2 bases; nucleotides not matched to a gene: 7. The germline V gene has CDR1 ENHRY and CDR2 SYGVKD. CDR3 residues: CAIRIGLAGGQETQYF. The CDR3, as DNA: TGTGCCATCAGGATCGGGCTAGCGGGAGGGCAAGAGACCCAGTACTTC.

The chain couples TRBV11-2 to TRBJ2-3; 12 bases line up with TRBD2. Germline assignment: CDR1 SGHAT and CDR2 FQNNGV. There are 18 residues in the CDR3. V lost 3 bases and J lost 0; bases outside the gene matches: 7. CDR3 sequence: CASSFRRLAGASTDTQYF. CDR3 in DNA: TGTGCCAGCAGCTTCCGCAGACTAGCGGGGGCTAGCACAGATACGCAGTATTTT. Full variable domain (remainder filled in from reference TRBV11-2 and TRBJ2-3): EAGVAQSPRYKIIEKRQSVAFWCNPISGHATLYWYQQILGQGPKLLIQFQNNGVVDDSQLPKDRFSAERLKGVDSTLKIQPAKLEDSAVYLCASSFRRLAGASTDTQYFGPGTRLTVL.

The chain combines TRBV5-5 with TRBJ2-7, with 8 bases lining up with TRBD1. CDR1 and CDR2 from the germline V gene are SGHKS and YYEKEE (reference sequence). The CDR3 spans 14 residues. After removal of 2 bases from V and 3 bases from J, the junction contained 4 bases not matched to a gene. The CDR3 nucleotides are TGTGCCAGCAGCTTCGGGACAGGTCTCTACGAGCAGTACTTC. This encodes CASSFGTGLYEQYF.

The CDR3 loop reads CASSQTLRMDQPQHF. The CDR3 nucleotides read TGTGCCAGCAGCCAAACTTTGAGGATGGATCAGCCCCAGCATTTT. This sequence joins TRBV4-2 and TRBJ1-5, with D unclear. Per the germline V gene, CDR1 is LGHNA and CDR2 is YNFKEQ. The ends were cut back, 2 bases at V and 5 bases at J, with 13 bases in the middle. The CDR3 loop spans 15 amino acids.

The CDR3 DNA follows: TGTGCCACCAGTGATCCCCGGGACAGGGGGTCACAGAATACGCAGTATTTT. Protein product: CATSDPRDRGSQNTQYF. The rearrangement links TRBV24-1 to TRBJ2-3, with TRBD1 matching 11 bases. CDR3 length: 17 residues. With V trimmed by 3 bases and J by 7 bases, 11 bases remained unmatched. Germline loops: CDR1 KGHDR, CDR2 SFDVKD.

Here the CDR3 reads CASSQQFTTGSNEAFF. Written as DNA, the CDR3 is TGTGCCAGCAGCCAACAATTTACAACAGGATCAAATGAAGCTTTCTTT. J is TRBJ1-1 and V is TRBV4-2, with a weak D call TRBD1 (5 bases). CDR1 and CDR2 from the germline V gene are LGHNA and YNFKEQ. V lost 2 bases, J lost 7 bases, and 20 bases lay in between. The length of the CDR3 is 16 residues.

The V call is TRBV18, the J call TRBJ2-1; TRBD2 aligns across 10 bases. The junction had 13 bases not matched to a gene; V was cut back by 5 bases and J by 6 bases. The CDR3 length is 17 residues. CDR1 is KGHSH, CDR2 LQKENI, per germline. CDR3 in amino acids: CASSSISSGSRGNEQFF. The CDR3 DNA reads TGTGCCAGCTCATCAATTTCTAGCGGGAGTAGGGGCAATGAGCAGTTCTTC.

The rearrangement links TRBV7-8 to TRBJ2-3; D perhaps matches TRBD2 (6 bases). This CDR3 contains 15 residues. CDR1 SGHVS and CDR2 FQNEAQ come from the germline V gene. The V end was cut by 2 bases, the J end by 0 bases, with 9 bases between. The CDR3 loop reads CASSLSSASTDTQYF. CDR3 sequence (DNA): TGTGCCAGCAGCTTATCTAGCGCGAGCACAGATACGCAGTATTTT.

In this sample, this clone turned up once. The V gene is TRBV7-3, the J gene TRBJ1-2, with TRBD1 matching over 9 bases. The CDR3 has 15 residues. Germline lookup yields CDR1 SGHTA and CDR2 FQGTGA. The J segment lost 4 bases and the V segment lost 5 bases, leaving 8 bases of the junction unmatched. The CDR3 spells CASSLTGGSGYGYTF. The CDR3 region has the DNA TGTGCCAGCAGCCTCACAGGGGGCTCGGGCTATGGCTACACCTTC.

This clone is a singleton in its sample. The rearrangement joins TRBV28 to TRBJ1-6, with D possibly being TRBD1 (5 bases). The CDR3 length is 16 residues. In germline, CDR1 is MDHEN, CDR2 SYDVKM. Trimming stripped 3 bases from V and 2 bases from J, with 11 bases between. The CDR3 loop reads CASSFQGSPYNSPLHF. In nucleotides, the CDR3 is TGTGCCAGCAGTTTTCAGGGCTCCCCCTATAATTCACCCCTCCACTTT.

The chain uses TRBV29-1 and TRBJ1-4, with TRBD1 matching over 7 bases. The CDR3 is 14 residues long. V dropped 7 bases and J dropped 1; count of bases not matched to a gene: 6. The germline gives CDR1 SQVTM, CDR2 ANQGSEA. This CDR3 is CSAGTVGTNEKLFF. The CDR3 DNA is TGCAGCGCGGGGACAGTGGGAACTAATGAAAAACTGTTTTTT.

The V and J genes are TRBV19 and TRBJ1-4, with D possibly matching TRBD1 (6 bases). The CDR3 is 17 amino acids. CDR1 is LNHDA, CDR2 SQIVND, per germline (reference sequence). The V gene lost 6 bases and the J gene lost 7 bases, with 24 bases spanning the gap. CDR3 sequence (DNA): TGTGCCAGTAGCCCCCAGCGACAAAGAGGGGGTGGTGAAAAACTGTTTTTT. This encodes CASSPQRQRGGGEKLFF.

The rearrangement uses TRBV3-1 (or the pseudogene TRBV3-2) and TRBJ2-6; D possibly corresponds to TRBD1 (6 bases). The V end lost 4 bases, the J end lost 0 bases, and 16 bases lay between the germline ends. CDR3 length: 18 amino acids. Germline V gene sequence: CDR1 LGHDT, CDR2 YNNKEL (reference sequence). The CDR3 nucleotides are TGTGCCAGCAGCCCCCCAGGGGCGGGCCTCTCTGGGGCCAACGTCCTGACTTTC. The encoded protein is CASSPPGAGLSGANVLTF.

The genes are TRBV29-1 and TRBJ2-3; TRBD1 might be the D (7 bases). The germline V gene has CDR1 SQVTM and CDR2 ANQGSEA. The CDR3 is made up of 12 amino acids. Trimming took off 8 bases at V and 3 bases at J, with 12 bases between the two ends. The DNA for the CDR3 is TGCAGCACATCAGGGGGGACAGATACGCAGTATTTT. Translated: CSTSGGTDTQYF.

The genes are TRBV7-9 and TRBJ2-5; no firm D call. The germline CDR1 and CDR2 sequences are SEHNR and FQNEAQ (reference sequence). Trimming shortened V by 5 bases and J by 2 bases, and 9 bases separated the two germline ends. The CDR3 has 13 residues. The CDR3 DNA sequence: TGTGCCAGCAGCCCCCTCCGGCAAGAGACCCAGTACTTC. This encodes CASSPLRQETQYF. Based on the CDR3 plus reference TRBV7-9 and TRBJ2-5, the full variable domain is DTGVSQNPRHKITKRGQNVTFRCDPISEHNRLYWYRQTLGQGPEFLTYFQNEAQLEKSRLLSDRFSAERPKGSFSTLEIQRTEQGDSAMYLCASSPLRQETQYFGPGTRLLVL.